Sequencing of this T cell receptor (beta chain) was carried out in a study of CD8 T cells in Susac syndrome. The CDR3 length is 17 residues. From germline, CDR1 is MGHRA and CDR2 YSYEKL. V gave up 0 bases and J gave up 2 bases, with 17 bases separating them. General observations from the study: That the number of individuals in its TCR sequencing and HLA analysis was relatively small was acknowledged by the study.

On this clonotype itself: The antigen remains undetermined.

The authors reverse transcribed roughly 0.5 to 1 ug RNA with random hexamers. It was immunoSEQ multiplex PCR that amplified TCR beta CDR3 across 54 Vbeta and 13 Jbeta. Each CDR3 protein gets one entry after TCRdb re-called the immunoSEQ multiplex PCR reads with MiXCR. The profile shows about 430,000 distinct CDR3 sequences, 75% to 90% of them singletons. The study sequenced TCR beta in blood CD8+ and CD4+ T cells. The multiple sclerosis control group was made up of treatment-naive patients with stable or active relapsing-remitting disease. The source is a human donor with multiple sclerosis. The rearrangement uses TRBV4-1 and TRBJ2-7, with D tentatively TRBD2 (7 bases). The sequencing input was CD8+ T cells from PBMCs. CDR3 amino acids: CASSQDTQGRGAYEQYF. CDR3 DNA sequence: TGCGCCAGCAGCCAAGATACCCAGGGGAGGGGGGCCTACGAGCAGTACTTC.